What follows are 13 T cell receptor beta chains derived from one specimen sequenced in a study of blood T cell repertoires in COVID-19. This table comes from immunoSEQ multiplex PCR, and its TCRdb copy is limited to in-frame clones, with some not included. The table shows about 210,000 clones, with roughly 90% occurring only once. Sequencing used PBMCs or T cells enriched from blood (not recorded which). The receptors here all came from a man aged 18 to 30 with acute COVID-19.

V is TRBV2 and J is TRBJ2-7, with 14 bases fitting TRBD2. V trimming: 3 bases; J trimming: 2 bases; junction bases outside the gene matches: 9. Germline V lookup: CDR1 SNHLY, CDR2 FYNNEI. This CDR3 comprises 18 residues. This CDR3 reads CASSDAGTSGRLAYEQYF. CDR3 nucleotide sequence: TGTGCCAGCAGTGATGCGGGGACTAGCGGGAGATTAGCCTACGAGCAGTACTTC. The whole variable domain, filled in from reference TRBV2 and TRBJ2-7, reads EPEVTQTPSHQVTQMGQEVILRCVPISNHLYFYWYRQILGQKVEFLVSFYNNEISEKSEIFDDQFSVERPDGSNFTLKIRSTKLEDSAMYFCASSDAGTSGRLAYEQYFGPGTRLTVT.

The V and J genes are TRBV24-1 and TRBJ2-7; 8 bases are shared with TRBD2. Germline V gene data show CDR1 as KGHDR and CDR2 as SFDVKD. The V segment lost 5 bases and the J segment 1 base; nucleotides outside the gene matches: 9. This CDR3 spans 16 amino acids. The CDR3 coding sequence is TGTGCCACCAGTGCCTATGCGGGGGGATCGTCCTACGAGCAGTACTTC. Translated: CATSAYAGGSSYEQYF.

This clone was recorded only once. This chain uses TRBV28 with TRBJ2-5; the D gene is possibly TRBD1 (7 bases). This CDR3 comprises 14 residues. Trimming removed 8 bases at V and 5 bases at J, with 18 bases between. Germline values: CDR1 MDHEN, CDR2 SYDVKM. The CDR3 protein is CASDGQGGGETQYF. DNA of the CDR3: TGTGCCAGCGACGGGCAGGGGGGTGGGGAGACCCAGTACTTC.

The CDR3 bases are TGCAGCGTTGCGAAGCGGCTAGCGGGACCGGAGACCCAGTACTTC. This sequence encodes CSVAKRLAGPETQYF. The V and J genes are TRBV29-1 and TRBJ2-5; 9 bases are a match to TRBD2. Germline V gives CDR1 SQVTM, CDR2 ANQGSEA. J gave up 5 bases and V 4 bases, and 11 bases lay outside the gene matches. The CDR3 spans 15 residues.

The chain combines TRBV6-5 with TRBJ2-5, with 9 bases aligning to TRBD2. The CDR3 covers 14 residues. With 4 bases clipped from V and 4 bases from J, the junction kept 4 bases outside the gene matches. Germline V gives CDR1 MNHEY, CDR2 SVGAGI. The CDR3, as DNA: TGTGCCAGCAGTTTAGCGGGAGTGATAGAGACCCAGTACTTC. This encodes CASSLAGVIETQYF.

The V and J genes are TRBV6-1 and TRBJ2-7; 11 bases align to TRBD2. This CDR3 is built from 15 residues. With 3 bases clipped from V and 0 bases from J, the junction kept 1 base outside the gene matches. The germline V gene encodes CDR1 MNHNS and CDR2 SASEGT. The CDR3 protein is CASSEGLAVSYEQYF. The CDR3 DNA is TGTGCCAGCAGTGAGGGACTAGCGGTCTCCTACGAGCAGTACTTC.

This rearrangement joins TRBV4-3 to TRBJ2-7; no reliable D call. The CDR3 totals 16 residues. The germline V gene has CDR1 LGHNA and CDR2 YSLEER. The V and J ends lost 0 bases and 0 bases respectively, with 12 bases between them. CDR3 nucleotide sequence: TGCGCCAGCAGCCAAGATGGGCTGTTTAGCTCCTACGAGCAGTACTTC. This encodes CASSQDGLFSSYEQYF.

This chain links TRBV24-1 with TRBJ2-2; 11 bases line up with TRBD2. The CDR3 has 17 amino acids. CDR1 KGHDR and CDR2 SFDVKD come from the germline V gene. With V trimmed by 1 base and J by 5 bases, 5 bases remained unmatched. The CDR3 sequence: CATSDFLAGGRTGELFF. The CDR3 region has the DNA TGTGCCACCAGTGATTTCTTAGCGGGAGGGAGGACCGGGGAGCTGTTTTTT.

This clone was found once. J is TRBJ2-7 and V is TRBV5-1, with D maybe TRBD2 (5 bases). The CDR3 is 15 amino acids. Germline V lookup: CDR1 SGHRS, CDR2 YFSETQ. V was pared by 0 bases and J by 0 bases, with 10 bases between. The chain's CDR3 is CASSLEGASSYEQYF. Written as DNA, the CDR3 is TGCGCCAGCAGCTTGGAGGGAGCGAGCTCCTACGAGCAGTACTTC.

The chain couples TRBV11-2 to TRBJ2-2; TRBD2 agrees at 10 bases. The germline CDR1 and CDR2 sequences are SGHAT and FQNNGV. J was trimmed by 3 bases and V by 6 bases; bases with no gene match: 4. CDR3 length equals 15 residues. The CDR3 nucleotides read TGTGCCAGCAGATCCGGACTAGCGGACACCGGGGAGCTGTTTTTT. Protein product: CASRSGLADTGELFF.

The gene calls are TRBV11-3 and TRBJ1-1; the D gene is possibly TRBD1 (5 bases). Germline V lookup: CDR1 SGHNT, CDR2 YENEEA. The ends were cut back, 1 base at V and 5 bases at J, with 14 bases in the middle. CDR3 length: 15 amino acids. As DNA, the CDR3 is TGTGCCAGCAGCTTAGTCAGGGTCCCCTTAACTGAAGCTTTCTTT. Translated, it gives CASSLVRVPLTEAFF.

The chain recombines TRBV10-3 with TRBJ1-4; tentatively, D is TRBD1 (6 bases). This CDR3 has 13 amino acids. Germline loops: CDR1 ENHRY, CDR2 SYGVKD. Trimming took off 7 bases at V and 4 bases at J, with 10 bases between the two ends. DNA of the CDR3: TGTGCCATCACAGGACAGATTAATGAAAAACTGTTTTTT. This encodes CAITGQINEKLFF.

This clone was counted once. The DNA of the CDR3 is TGTGCCAGCAGCGGATTGACTAGCGGGAAGGCGGGCACCGGGGAGCTGTTTTTT. This sequence encodes CASSGLTSGKAGTGELFF. This rearrangement joins TRBV27 to TRBJ2-2, with TRBD2 matching 11 bases. V gave up 6 bases and J gave up 4 bases; unmatched junction bases: 13. Germline V gives CDR1 MNHEY, CDR2 SMNVEV (reference sequence). The CDR3 has 18 amino acids.